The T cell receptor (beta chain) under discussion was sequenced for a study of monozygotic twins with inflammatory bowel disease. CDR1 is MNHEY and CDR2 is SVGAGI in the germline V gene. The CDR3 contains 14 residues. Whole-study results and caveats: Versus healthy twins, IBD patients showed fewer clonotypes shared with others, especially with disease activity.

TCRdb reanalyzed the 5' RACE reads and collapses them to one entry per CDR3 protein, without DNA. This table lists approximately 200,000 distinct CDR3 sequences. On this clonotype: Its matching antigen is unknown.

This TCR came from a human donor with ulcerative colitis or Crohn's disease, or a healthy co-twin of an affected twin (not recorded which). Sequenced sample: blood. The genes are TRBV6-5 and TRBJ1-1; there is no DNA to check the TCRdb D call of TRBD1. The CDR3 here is CASSYSMQGTEAFF.